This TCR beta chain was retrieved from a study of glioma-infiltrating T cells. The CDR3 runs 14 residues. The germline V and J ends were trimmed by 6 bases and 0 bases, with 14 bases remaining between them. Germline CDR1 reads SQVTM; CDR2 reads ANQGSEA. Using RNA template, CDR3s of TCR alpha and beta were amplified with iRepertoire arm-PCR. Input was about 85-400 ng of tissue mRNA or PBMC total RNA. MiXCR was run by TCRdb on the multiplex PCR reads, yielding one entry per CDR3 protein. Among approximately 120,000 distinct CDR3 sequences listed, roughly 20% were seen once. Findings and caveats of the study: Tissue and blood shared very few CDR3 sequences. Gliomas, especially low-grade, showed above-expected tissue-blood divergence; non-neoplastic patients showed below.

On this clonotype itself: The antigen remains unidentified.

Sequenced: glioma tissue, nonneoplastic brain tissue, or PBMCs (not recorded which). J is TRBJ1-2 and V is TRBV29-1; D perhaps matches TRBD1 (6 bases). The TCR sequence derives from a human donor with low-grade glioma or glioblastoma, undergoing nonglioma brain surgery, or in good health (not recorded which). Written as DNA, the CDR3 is TGCAGCGTCGCCACTACAGGGACTAACTATGGCTACACCTTC. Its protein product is CSVATTGTNYGYTF.